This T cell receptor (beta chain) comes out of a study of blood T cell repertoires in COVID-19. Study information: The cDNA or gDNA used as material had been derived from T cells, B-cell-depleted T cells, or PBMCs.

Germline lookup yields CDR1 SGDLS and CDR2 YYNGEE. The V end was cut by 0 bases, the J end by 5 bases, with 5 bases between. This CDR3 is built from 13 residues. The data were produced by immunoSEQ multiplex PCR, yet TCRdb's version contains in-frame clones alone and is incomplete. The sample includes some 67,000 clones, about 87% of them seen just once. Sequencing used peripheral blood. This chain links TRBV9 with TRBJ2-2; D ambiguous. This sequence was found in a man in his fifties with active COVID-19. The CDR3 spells CASSVEPTGELFF. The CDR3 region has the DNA TGTGCCAGCAGCGTAGAGCCGACCGGGGAGCTGTTTTTT.